Listed below are T cell receptor beta chains from one sample, sequenced in a study of Ad26.COV2.S vaccination and SARS-CoV-2 variants. Data came from immunoSEQ multiplex PCR; TCRdb stores just in-frame clones and leaves some out. In the table there are about 440,000 clones, around 88% of which are singletons. Source: peripheral blood, taken in a trial of Ad26.COV2.S vaccine versus placebo. The source of these receptors is a person between 18 and 60 years old who received the Ad26.COV2.S COVID-19 vaccine or a placebo. CDR3s include the opening cysteine and the closing phenylalanine or tryptophan. D genes are given only for firm matches. Clone size is stated in some rows and not others, as once, few, many or a class when expanded.

d_gene,v_gene,abundance,j_gene,CDR3aa,CDR3nt
NA,TRBV6-1,few,TRBJ2-2,CASSEVGELFF,TGTGCCAGCAGTGAAGTGGGGGAGCTGTTTTTT
TRBD1,TRBV5-6,NA,TRBJ2-3,CASSYQGADTQYF,TGTGCCAGCAGCTATCAGGGGGCAGATACGCAGTATTTT
TRBD2,TRBV2,NA,TRBJ2-7,CASRRDLAGGRLDEQYF,TGTGCCAGCAGGAGGGATCTAGCGGGGGGCCGCCTCGACGAGCAGTACTTC
TRBD1,TRBV28,NA,TRBJ2-1,CASGRDREQFF,TGTGCCAGCGGACGGGACAGAGAGCAGTTCTTC
NA,TRBV28,NA,TRBJ1-4,CASFGGPREKLFF,TGTGCCAGCTTTGGGGGCCCGAGGGAAAAACTGTTTTTT
TRBD2,TRBV19,once,TRBJ2-3,CASSIVAGVRTDTQYF,TGTGCCAGTAGTATAGTAGCGGGGGTGCGCACAGATACGCAGTATTTT
NA,TRBV9,NA,TRBJ1-3,CASEQGGGNTIYF,TGTGCCAGCGAACAGGGAGGTGGAAACACCATATATTTT
TRBD1,TRBV28,NA,TRBJ1-5,CASSLTGVQPQHF,TGTGCCAGCAGTCTGACAGGGGTTCAGCCCCAGCATTTT
TRBD2,TRBV11-2,once,TRBJ2-2,CASSRTSGANTGELFF,TGTGCCAGCAGCCGGACTAGCGGGGCGAACACCGGGGAGCTGTTTTTT
NA,TRBV2,NA,TRBJ1-2,CASSVAGSSYTF,TGTGCCAGCAGTGTGGCAGGGTCAAGCTACACCTTC
TRBD2,TRBV4-3,NA,TRBJ2-1,CASSQDHPSGGVAGFYNEQFF,TGCGCCAGCAGCCAAGATCATCCTAGCGGGGGGGTCGCGGGTTTCTACAATGAGCAGTTCTTC
NA,TRBV6-5,NA,TRBJ2-3,CASRPRGSRTDTQYF,TGTGCCAGCCGCCCCCGTGGGAGCCGTACAGATACGCAGTATTTT
TRBD2,TRBV25-1,NA,TRBJ2-1,CASGLTSGSQFF,TGTGCCAGCGGACTGACTAGCGGGAGTCAGTTCTTC
NA,TRBV5-1,few,TRBJ2-7,CASSRGRYEQYF,TGCGCCAGCAGCAGGGGCCGCTACGAGCAGTACTTC
NA,TRBV18,NA,TRBJ1-1,CASSISTVGLMNTEAFF,TGTGCCAGCTCAATATCAACCGTGGGGCTCATGAACACTGAAGCTTTCTTT
TRBD1,TRBV3-1/TRBV3-2,NA,TRBJ2-7,CASSATGVVEQYF,TGTGCCAGCAGCGCGACAGGGGTAGTCGAGCAGTACTTC
NA,TRBV5-1,NA,TRBJ2-1,CASSLMPGLGSYNEQFF,TGCGCCAGCAGCTTGATGCCAGGGCTTGGATCCTACAATGAGCAGTTCTTC
NA,TRBV28,NA,TRBJ1-5,CASSLWGQPQHF,TGTGCCAGCAGTTTATGGGGTCAGCCCCAGCATTTT
NA,TRBV5-6,once,TRBJ2-1,CASRQQGGYNEQFF,TGTGCCAGCAGACAGCAAGGGGGCTACAATGAGCAGTTCTTC
NA,TRBV4-2,few,TRBJ1-6,CASSQGGNSPLHF,TGTGCCAGCAGCCAAGGAGGGAATTCACCCCTCCACTTT
NA,TRBV7-3,once,TRBJ1-3,CASSLGGASGNTIYF,TGTGCCAGCAGCTTGGGAGGAGCCTCTGGAAACACCATATATTTT
TRBD1,TRBV7-9,NA,TRBJ1-4,CASSRDRVKEGEKLFF,TGTGCCAGCAGCCGGGACAGGGTTAAAGAAGGGGAAAAACTGTTTTTT
NA,TRBV30,NA,TRBJ2-1,CAWSVASQGGGEQFF,TGTGCCTGGAGTGTCGCCTCGCAGGGGGGGGGTGAGCAGTTCTTC
NA,TRBV5-5,NA,TRBJ2-7,CASSLIGPEQYF,TGTGCCAGTAGCTTGATAGGCCCAGAGCAGTACTTC
TRBD2,TRBV5-1,NA,TRBJ2-2,CASRREVNTGELFF,TGCGCCAGCAGACGGGAGGTGAACACCGGGGAGCTGTTTTTT
NA,TRBV11-2,once,TRBJ1-4,CASSLTGPKTGKLFF,TGTGCCAGCAGCTTGACCGGACCCAAGACAGGAAAACTGTTTTTT
TRBD2,TRBV3-1/TRBV3-2,NA,TRBJ2-1,CAAGTTHNEQFF,TGTGCCGCCGGGACTACTCACAATGAGCAGTTCTTC
NA,TRBV18,few,TRBJ2-1,CASSPLPGTEQFF,TGTGCCAGCTCACCACTCCCGGGCACTGAGCAGTTCTTC